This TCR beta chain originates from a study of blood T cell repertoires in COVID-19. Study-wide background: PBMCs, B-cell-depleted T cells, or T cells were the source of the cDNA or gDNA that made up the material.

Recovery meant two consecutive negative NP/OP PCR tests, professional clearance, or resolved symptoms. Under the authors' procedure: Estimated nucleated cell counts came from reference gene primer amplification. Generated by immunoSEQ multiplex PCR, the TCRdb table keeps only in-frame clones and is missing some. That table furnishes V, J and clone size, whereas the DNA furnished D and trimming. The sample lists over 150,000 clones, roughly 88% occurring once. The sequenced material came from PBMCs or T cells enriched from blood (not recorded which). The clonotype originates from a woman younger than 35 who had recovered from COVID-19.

The CDR3 region is CASSPTGITSGVSYEQYF. CDR3 in DNA: TGCGCCAGCAGCCCCACCGGAATAACTAGCGGGGTCTCCTACGAGCAGTACTTC. The V and J genes are TRBV5-1 and TRBJ2-7, with 10 nucleotides matching TRBD2. CDR1 and CDR2 from the germline V gene are SGHRS and YFSETQ. The CDR3 sequence is 18 residues long. V lost 4 bases, J lost 0 bases, and 13 bases stayed unmatched.